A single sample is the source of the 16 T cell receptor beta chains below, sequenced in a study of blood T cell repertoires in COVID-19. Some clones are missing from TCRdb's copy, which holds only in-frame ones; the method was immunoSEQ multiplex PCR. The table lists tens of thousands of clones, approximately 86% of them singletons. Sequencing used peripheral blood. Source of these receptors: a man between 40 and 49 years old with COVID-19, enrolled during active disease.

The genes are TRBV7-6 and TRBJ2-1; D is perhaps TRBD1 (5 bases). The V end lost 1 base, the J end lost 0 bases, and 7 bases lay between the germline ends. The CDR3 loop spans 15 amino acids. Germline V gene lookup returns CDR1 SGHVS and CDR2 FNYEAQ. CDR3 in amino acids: CASSLGQNSYNEQFF. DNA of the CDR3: TGTGCCAGCAGCTTAGGACAGAACTCCTACAATGAGCAGTTCTTC.

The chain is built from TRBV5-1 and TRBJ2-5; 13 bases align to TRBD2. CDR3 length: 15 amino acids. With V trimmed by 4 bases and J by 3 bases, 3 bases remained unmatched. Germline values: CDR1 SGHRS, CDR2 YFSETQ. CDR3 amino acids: CASSQGTSGEETQYF. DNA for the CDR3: TGCGCCAGCAGCCAAGGGACTAGCGGGGAAGAGACCCAGTACTTC. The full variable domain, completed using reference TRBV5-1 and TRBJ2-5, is KAGVTQTPRYLIKTRGQQVTLSCSPISGHRSVSWYQQTPGQGLQFLFEYFSETQRNKGNFPGRFSGRQFSNSRSEMNVSTLELGDSALYLCASSQGTSGEETQYFGPGTRLLVL.

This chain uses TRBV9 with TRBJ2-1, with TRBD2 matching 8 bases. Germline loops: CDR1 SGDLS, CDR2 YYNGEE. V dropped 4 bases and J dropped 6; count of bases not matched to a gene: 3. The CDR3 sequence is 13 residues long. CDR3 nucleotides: TGTGCCAGCAGCAGCGGGGGTTCCAATGAGCAGTTCTTC. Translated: CASSSGGSNEQFF.

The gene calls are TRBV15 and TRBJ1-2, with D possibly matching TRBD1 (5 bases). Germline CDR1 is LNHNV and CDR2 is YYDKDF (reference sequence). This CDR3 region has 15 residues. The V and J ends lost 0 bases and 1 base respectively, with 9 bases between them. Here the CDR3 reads CATSRDPQGNYGYTF. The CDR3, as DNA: TGTGCCACCAGCAGAGATCCGCAGGGTAACTATGGCTACACCTTC.

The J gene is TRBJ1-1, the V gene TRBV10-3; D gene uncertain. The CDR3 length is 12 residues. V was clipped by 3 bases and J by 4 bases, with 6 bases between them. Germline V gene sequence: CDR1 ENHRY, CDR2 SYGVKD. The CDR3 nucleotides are TGTGCCATCAGTGATCGAGGCACTGAAGCTTTCTTT. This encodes CAISDRGTEAFF.

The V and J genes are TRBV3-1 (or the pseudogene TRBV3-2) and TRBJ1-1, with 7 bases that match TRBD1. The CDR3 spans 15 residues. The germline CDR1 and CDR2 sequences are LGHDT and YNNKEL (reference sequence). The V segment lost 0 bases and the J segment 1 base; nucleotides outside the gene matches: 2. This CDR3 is CASSQEGQPNTEAFF. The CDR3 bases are TGTGCCAGCAGCCAAGAGGGACAGCCGAACACTGAAGCTTTCTTT.

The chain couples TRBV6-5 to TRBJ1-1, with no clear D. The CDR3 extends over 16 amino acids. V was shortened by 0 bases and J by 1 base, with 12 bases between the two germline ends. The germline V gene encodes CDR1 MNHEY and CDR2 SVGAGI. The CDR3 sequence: CASSYSILPGNTEAFF. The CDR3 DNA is TGTGCCAGCAGTTACTCGATTCTCCCCGGGAACACTGAAGCTTTCTTT.

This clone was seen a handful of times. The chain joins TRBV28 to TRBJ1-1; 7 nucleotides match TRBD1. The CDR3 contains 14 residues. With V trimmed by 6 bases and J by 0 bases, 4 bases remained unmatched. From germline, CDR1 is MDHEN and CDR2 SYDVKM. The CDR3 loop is CASRSGQMNTEAFF. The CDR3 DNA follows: TGTGCCAGCAGATCGGGACAGATGAACACTGAAGCTTTCTTT.

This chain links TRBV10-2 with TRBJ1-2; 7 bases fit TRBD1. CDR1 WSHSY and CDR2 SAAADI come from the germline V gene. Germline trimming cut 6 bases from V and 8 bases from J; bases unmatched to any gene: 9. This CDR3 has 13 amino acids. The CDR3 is CASSSGGGRGYTF. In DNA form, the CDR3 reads TGCGCCAGCAGCTCAGGGGGAGGTAGGGGCTACACCTTC.

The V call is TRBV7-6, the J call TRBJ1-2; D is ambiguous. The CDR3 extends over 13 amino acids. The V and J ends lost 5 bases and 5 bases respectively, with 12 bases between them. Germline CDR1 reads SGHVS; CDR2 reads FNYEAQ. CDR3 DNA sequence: TGTGCCAGCAGCCCACCGGGGAAATATGGCTACACCTTC. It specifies CASSPPGKYGYTF.

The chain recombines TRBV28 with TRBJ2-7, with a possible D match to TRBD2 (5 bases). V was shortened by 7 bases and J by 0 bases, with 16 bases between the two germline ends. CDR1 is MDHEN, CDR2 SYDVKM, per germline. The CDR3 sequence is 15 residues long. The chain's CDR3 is CASTWRAHSSYEQYF. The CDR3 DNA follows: TGTGCCAGCACCTGGCGGGCTCACAGCTCCTACGAGCAGTACTTC.

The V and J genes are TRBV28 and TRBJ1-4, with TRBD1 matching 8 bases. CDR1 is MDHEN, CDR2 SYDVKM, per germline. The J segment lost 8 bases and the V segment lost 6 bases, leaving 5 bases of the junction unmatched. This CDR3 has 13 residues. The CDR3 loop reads CASRGQAREKLFF. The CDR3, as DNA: TGTGCCAGCAGGGGACAGGCAAGGGAAAAACTGTTTTTT.

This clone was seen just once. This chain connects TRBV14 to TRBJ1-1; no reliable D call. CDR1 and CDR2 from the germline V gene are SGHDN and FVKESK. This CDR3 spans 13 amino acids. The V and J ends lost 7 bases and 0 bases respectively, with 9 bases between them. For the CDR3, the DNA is TGTGCCAGCACCCCACAGATGAACACTGAAGCTTTCTTT. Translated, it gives CASTPQMNTEAFF.

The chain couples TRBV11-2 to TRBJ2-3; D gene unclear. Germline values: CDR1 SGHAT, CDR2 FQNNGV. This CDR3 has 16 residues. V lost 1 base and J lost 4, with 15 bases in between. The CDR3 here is CASSLVVRSRADTQYF. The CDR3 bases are TGTGCCAGCAGCTTAGTAGTCAGGTCCCGAGCAGATACGCAGTATTTT.

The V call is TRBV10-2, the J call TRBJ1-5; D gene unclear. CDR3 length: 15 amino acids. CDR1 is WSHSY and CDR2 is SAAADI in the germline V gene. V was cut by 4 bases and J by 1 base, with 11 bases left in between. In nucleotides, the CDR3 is TGCGCCAGCAGTGGAAGGGAGGGCAGCAATCAGCCCCAGCATTTT. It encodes CASSGREGSNQPQHF.

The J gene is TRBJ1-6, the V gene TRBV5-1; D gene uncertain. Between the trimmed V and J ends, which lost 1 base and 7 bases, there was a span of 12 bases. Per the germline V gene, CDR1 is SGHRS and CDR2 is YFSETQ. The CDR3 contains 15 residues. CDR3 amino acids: CASSLTPAGNSPLHF. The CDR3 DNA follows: TGCGCCAGCAGCTTGACACCGGCGGGGAATTCACCCCTCCACTTT.